The sequence of this TCR beta chain was determined in a study of blood T cell repertoires in COVID-19. Study details: From T cells, B-cell-depleted T cells, or PBMCs came the material, which was cDNA or gDNA.

The V end lost 4 bases, the J end lost 12 bases, and 20 bases lay between the germline ends. Germline V lookup: CDR1 SGHNT, CDR2 YYREEE (reference sequence). CDR3 length: 15 residues. As originally analysed: Amplification from reference gene primers served as the basis for estimated nucleated cell counts. Assay: immunoSEQ multiplex PCR; the TCRdb copy retains only in-frame clones and omits some. D and trimming were read from the DNA, whereas the V and J calls and clone size are those reported in that table. The table shows 150,000 to 200,000 clones, with about 86% occurring only once. This clone occurred once.

The sequence was collected from a woman under 30 who had recovered from COVID-19. The rearrangement uses TRBV5-4 and TRBJ1-6; no clear D. The sample comprised peripheral blood. The CDR3 DNA reads TGTGCCAGCAGCCCACGTCTGGTTGGGCCCGTACCCCTCCACTTT. Translation: CASSPRLVGPVPLHF.